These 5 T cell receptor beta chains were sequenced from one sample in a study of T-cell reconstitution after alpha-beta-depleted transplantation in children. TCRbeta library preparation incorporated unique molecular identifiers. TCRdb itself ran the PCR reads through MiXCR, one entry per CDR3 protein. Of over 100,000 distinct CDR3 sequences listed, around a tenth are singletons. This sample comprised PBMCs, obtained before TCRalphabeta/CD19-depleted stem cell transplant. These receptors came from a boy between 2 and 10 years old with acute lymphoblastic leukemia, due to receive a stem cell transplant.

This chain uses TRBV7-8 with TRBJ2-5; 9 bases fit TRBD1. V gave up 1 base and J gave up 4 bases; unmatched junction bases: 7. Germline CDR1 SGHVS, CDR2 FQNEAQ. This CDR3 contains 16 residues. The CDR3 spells CASSLGLRGQGETQYF. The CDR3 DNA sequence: TGTGCCAGCAGCTTAGGTCTGCGGGGACAGGGAGAGACCCAGTACTTC.

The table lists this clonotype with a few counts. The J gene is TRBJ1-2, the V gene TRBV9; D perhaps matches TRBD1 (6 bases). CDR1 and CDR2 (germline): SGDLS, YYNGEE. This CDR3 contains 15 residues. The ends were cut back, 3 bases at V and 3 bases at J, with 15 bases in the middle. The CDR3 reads CASSEHPGADYGYTF. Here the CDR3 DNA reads TGTGCCAGCAGCGAGCACCCGGGGGCGGACTATGGCTACACCTTC. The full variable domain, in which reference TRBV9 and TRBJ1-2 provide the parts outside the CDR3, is DSGVTQTPKHLITATGQRVTLRCSPRSGDLSVYWYQQSLDQGLQFLIQYYNGEERAKGNILERFSAQQFPDLHSELNLSSLELGDSALYFCASSEHPGADYGYTFGSGTRLTVV.

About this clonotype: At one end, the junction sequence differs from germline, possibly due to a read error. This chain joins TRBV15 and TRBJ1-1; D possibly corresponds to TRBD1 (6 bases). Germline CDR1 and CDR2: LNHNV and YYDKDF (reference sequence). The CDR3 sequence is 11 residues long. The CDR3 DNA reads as TGTGCCACCCGCAGGGGCACTGAAGCTTTCTTT. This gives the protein CATRRGTEAFF.

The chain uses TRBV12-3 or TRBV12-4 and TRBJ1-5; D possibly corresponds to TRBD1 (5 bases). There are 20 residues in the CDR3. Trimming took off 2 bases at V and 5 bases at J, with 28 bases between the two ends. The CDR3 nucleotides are TGTGCCAGCAGTTTATTTCGGGGAGGGGTCAGGAGTAAGCCTGATCAGCCCCAGCATTTT. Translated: CASSLFRGGVRSKPDQPQHF.

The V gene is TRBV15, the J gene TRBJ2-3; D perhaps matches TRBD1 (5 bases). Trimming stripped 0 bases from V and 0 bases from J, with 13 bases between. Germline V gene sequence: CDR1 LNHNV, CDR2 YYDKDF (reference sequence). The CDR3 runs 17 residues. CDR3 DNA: TGTGCCACCAGCAGAGATCTCTACAGGCCAAGCACAGATACGCAGTATTTT. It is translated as CATSRDLYRPSTDTQYF. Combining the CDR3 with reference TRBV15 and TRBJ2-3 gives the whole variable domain DAMVIQNPRYQVTQFGKPVTLSCSQTLNHNVMYWYQQKSSQAPKLLFHYYDKDFNNEADTPDNFQSRRPNTSFCFLDIRSPGLGDTAMYLCATSRDLYRPSTDTQYFGPGTRLTVL.